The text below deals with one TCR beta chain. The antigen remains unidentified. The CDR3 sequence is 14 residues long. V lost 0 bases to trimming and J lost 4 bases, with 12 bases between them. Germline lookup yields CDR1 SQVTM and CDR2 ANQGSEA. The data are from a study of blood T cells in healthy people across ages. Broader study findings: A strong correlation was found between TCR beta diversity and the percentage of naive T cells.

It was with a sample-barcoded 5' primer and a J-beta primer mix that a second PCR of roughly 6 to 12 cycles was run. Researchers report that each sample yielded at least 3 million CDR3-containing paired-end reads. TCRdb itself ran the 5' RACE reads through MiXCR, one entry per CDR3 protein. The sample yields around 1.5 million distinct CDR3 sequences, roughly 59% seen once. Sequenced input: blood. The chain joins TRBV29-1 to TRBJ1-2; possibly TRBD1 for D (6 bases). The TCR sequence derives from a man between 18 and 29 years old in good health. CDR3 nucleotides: TGCAGCGTTGAAGAGGGGGGGCAGATCTATGGCTACACCTTC. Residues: CSVEEGGQIYGYTF.